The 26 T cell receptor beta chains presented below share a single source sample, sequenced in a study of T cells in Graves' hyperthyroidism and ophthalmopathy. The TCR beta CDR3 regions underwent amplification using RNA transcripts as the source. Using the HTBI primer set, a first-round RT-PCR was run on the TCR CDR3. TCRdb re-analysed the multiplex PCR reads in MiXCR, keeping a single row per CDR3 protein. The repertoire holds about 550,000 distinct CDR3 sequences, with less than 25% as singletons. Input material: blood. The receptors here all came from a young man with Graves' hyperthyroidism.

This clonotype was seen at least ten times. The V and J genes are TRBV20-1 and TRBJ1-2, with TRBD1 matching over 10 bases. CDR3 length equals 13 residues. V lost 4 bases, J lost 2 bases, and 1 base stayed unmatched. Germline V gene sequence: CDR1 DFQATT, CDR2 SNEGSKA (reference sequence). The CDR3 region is CSAKDRGNYGYTF. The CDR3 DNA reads TGCAGTGCTAAGGACAGGGGGAACTATGGCTACACCTTC.

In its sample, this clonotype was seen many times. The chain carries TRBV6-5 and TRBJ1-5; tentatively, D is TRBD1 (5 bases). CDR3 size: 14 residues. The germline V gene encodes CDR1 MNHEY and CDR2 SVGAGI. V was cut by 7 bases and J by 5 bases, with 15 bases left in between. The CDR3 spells CASTEMKGYQPQHF. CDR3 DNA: TGTGCCAGCACCGAAATGAAGGGGTATCAGCCCCAGCATTTT.

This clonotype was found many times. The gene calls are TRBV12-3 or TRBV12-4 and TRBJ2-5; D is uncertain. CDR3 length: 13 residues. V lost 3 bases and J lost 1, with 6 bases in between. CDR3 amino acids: CASSFASQETQYF. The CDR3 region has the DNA TGTGCCAGCAGTTTCGCCAGCCAAGAGACCCAGTACTTC.

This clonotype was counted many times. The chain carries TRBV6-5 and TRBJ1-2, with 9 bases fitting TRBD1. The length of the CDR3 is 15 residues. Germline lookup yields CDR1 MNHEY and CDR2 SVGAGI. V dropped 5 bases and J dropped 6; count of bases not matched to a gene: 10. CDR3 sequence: CASSTSDRGLNGYTF. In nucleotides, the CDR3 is TGTGCCAGCAGTACATCGGACAGGGGTTTAAATGGCTACACCTTC.

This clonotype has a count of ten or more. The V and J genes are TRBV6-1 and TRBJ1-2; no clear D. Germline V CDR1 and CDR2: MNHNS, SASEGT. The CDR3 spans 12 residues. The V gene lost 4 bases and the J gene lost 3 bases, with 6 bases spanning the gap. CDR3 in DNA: TGTGCCAGCAGTGGTCCAGACTATGGCTACACCTTC. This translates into CASSGPDYGYTF.

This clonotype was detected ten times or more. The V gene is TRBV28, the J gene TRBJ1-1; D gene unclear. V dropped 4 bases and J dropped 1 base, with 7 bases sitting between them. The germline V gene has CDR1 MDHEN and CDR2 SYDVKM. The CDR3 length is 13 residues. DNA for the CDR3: TGTGCCAGCAGTTCCGAGGCGAACACTGAAGCTTTCTTT. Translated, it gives CASSSEANTEAFF.

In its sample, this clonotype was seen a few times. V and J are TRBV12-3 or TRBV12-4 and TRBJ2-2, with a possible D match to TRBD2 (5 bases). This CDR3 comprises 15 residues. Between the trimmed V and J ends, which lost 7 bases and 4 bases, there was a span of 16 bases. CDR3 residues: CASTRDMAGTGELFF. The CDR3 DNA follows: TGTGCCAGCACCCGAGACATGGCGGGCACCGGGGAGCTGTTTTTT.

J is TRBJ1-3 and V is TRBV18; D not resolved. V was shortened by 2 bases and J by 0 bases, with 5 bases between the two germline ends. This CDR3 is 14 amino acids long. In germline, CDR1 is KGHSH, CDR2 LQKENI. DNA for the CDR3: TGTGCCAGCTCACCAGGAATCTCTGGAAACACCATATATTTT. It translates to CASSPGISGNTIYF.

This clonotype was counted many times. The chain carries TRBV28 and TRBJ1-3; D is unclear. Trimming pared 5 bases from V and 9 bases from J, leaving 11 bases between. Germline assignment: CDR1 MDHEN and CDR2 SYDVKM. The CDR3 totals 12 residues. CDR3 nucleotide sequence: TGTGCCAGCAGTGACACATCGGTCACCATATATTTT. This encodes CASSDTSVTIYF.

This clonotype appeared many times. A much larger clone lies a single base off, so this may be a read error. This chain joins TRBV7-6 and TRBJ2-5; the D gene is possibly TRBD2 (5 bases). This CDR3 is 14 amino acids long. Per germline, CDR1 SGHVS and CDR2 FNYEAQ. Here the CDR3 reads CASSLRGQAETKYF. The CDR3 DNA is TGTGCCAGCAGCTTGCGAGGGCAGGCGGAGACCAAGTACTTC.

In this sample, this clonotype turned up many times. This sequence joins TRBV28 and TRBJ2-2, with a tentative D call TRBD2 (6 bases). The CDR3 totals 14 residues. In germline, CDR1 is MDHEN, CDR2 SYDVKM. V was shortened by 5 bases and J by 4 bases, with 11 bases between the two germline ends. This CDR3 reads CASSGDFFTGELFF. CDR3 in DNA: TGTGCCAGCAGTGGGGACTTTTTCACCGGGGAGCTGTTTTTT.

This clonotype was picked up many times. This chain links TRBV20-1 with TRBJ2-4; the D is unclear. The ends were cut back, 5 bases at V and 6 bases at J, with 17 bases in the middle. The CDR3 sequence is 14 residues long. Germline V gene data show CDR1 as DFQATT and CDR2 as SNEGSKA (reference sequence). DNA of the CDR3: TGCAGTGCTGGCCTACAAGGCTTTGGAAACATTCAGTACTTC. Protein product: CSAGLQGFGNIQYF.

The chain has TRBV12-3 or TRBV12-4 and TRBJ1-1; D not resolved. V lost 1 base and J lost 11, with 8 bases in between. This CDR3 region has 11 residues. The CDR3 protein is CASSLEGPAFF. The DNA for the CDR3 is TGTGCCAGCAGTTTAGAAGGGCCCGCTTTCTTT.

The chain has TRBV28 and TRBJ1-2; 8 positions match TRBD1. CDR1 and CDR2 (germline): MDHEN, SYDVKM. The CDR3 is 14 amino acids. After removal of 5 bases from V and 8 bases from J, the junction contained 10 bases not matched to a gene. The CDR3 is CASSPGTGGHGYTF. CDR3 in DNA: TGTGCCAGCAGTCCCGGGACAGGTGGCCACGGCTACACCTTC.

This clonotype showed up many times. Here the CDR3 reads CASSSADRGVLETQYF. Here the CDR3 DNA reads TGTGCCAGCAGCTCAGCTGACAGAGGAGTCTTGGAGACCCAGTACTTC. This chain links TRBV7-9 with TRBJ2-5; D possibly corresponds to TRBD1 (5 bases). Germline values: CDR1 SEHNR, CDR2 FQNEAQ (reference sequence). V was clipped by 4 bases and J by 5 bases, with 20 bases between them. This CDR3 contains 16 residues.

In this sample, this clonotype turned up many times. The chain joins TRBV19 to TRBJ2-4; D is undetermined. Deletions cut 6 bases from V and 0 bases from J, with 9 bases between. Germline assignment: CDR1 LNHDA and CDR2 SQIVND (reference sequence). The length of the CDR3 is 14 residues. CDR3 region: CASSGPLAKNIQYF. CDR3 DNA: TGTGCCAGTAGCGGACCGTTAGCCAAAAACATTCAGTACTTC.

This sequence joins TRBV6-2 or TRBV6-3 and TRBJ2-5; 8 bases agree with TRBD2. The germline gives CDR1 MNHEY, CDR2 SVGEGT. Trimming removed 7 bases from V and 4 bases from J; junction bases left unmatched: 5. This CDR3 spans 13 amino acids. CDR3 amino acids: CASKNSGIETQYF. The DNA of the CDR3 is TGTGCCAGCAAGAATAGCGGGATAGAGACCCAGTACTTC.

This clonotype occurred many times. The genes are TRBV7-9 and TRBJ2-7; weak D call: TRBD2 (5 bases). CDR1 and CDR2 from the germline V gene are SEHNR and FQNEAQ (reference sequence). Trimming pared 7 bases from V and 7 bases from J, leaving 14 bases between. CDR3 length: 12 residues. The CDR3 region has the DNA TGTGCCAGCACCCAACCCGGAGGTGAGCAGTACTTC. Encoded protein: CASTQPGGEQYF.

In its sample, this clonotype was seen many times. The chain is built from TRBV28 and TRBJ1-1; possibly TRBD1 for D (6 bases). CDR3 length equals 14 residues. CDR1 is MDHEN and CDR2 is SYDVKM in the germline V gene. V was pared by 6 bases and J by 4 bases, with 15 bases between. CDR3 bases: TGTGCCAGCAGACCTTTCACAGGGAGCACTGAAGCTTTCTTT. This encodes CASRPFTGSTEAFF.

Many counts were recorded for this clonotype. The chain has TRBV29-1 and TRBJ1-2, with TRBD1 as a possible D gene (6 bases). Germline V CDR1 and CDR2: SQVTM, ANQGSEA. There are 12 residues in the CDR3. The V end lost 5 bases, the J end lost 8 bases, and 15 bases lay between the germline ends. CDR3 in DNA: TGCAGCGTTCCTTCGGGGGGCAGGGGCTACACCTTC. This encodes CSVPSGGRGYTF.

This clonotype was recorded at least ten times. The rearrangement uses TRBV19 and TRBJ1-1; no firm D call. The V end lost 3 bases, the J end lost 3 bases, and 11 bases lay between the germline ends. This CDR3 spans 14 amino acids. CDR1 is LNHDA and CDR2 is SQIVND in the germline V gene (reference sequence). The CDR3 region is CASSIFFPDTEAFF. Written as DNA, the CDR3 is TGTGCCAGTAGTATTTTCTTCCCGGACACTGAAGCTTTCTTT.

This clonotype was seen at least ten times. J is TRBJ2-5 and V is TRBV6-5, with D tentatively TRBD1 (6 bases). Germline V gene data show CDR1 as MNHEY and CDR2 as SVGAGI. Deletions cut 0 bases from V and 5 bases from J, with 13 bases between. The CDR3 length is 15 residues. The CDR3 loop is CASSYSGALQETQYF. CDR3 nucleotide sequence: TGTGCCAGCAGTTACTCGGGGGCCCTGCAGGAGACCCAGTACTTC.

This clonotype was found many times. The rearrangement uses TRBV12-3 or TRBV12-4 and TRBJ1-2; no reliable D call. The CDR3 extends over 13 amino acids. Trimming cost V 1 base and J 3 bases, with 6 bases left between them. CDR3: CASSLGFYYGYTF. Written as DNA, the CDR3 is TGTGCCAGCAGTTTAGGATTCTACTATGGCTACACCTTC.

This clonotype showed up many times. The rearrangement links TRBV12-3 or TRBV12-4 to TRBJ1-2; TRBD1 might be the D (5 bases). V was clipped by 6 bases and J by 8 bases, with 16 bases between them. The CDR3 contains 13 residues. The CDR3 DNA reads TGTGCCAGCAGACTTTTTGATAGGGGAGGCTACACCTTC. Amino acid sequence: CASRLFDRGGYTF.

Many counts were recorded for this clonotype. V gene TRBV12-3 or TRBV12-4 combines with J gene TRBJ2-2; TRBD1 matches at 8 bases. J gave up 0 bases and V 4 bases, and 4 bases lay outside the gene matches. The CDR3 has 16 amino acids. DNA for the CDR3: TGTGCCAGCAGTTCCCGACAGGGGCCGAACACCGGGGAGCTGTTTTTT. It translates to CASSSRQGPNTGELFF.

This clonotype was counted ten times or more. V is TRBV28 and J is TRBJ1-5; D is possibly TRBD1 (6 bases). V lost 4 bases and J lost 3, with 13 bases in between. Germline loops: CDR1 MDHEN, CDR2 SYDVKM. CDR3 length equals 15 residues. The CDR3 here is CASSYWRDNNQPQHF. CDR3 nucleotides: TGTGCCAGCAGTTACTGGCGGGACAACAATCAGCCCCAGCATTTT.